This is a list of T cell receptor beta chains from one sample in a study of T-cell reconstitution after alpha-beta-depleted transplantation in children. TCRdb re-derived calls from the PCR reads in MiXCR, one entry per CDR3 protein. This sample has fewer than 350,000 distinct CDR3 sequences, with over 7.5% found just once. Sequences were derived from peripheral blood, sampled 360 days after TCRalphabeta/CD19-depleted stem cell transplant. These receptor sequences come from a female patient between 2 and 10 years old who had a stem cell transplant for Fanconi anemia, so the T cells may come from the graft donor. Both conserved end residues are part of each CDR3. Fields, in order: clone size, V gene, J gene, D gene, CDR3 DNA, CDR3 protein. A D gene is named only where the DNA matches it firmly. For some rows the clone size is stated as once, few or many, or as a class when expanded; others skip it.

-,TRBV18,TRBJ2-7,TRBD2,TGTGCCAGCTCACCAGGACTAGCGGGAGACTACGAGCAGTACTTC,CASSPGLAGDYEQYF
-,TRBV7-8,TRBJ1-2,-,TGTGCCAGCAGCTTAGCGCGTCTGGGAATTGATGGCTACACCTTC,CASSLARLGIDGYTF
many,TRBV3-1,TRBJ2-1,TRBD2,TGTGCCAGCAGCCAAGAAAGCCGGGAGGTGACCTACAATGAGCAGTTCTTC,CASSQESREVTYNEQFF
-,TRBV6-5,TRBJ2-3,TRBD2,TGTGCCAGCAGTTACTCCCTAGCGGGGAATACAGATACGCAGTATTTT,CASSYSLAGNTDTQYF
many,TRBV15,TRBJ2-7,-,TGTGCCACCAGCAGAGAGCGGAGGGAGCAGTACTTC,CATSRERREQYF
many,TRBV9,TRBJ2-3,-,TGTGCCAGCAGCGTAGTCCTAAGGGGAGATACGCAGTATTTT,CASSVVLRGDTQYF
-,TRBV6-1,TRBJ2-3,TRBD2,TGTGCCAGCAGTGGGGATCGTGGACTAGCGACTCCAGATACGCAGTATTTT,CASSGDRGLATPDTQYF
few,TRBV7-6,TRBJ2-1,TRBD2,TGTGCCAGCAGCTCCATTCAGACTAGCGGCACCTACAATGAGCAGTTCTTC,CASSSIQTSGTYNEQFF
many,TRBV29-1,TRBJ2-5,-,TGCAGCGTTCGCCCATCGGGAGAGACCCAGTACTTC,CSVRPSGETQYF
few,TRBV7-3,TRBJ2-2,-,TGTGCCAGCAGCTTACGCGCACTTATAGAAATCGGGGAGCTGTTTTTT,CASSLRALIEIGELFF
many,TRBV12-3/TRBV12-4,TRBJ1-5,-,TGTGCCAGCAAGGGGGTAGGGGGAAGCAATCAGCCCCAGCATTTT,CASKGVGGSNQPQHF
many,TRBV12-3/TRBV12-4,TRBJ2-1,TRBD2,TGTGCCAGCAGTCCTAGCGGGGGGCGCAACAATGAGCAGTTCTTC,CASSPSGGRNNEQFF
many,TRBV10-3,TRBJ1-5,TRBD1,TGTGCCATCAGTGATCCGGGGACAGAGGGCAATCAGCCCCAGCATTTT,CAISDPGTEGNQPQHF
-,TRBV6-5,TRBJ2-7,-,TGTGCCAGCGGCAGAACCTACGAGCAGTACTTC,CASGRTYEQYF
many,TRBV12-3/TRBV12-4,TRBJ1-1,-,TGTGCCATCTTCAGGGGCCCTGAAGCTTTCTTT,CAIFRGPEAFF
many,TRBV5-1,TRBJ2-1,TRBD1,TGCGCCAGCAGCTTGGTGGCAGGGGGATATGAGCAGTTCTTC,CASSLVAGGYEQFF
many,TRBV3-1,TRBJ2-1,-,TGTGCCAGCAGCCTCCCGCCCCACAATGAGCAGTTCTTC,CASSLPPHNEQFF
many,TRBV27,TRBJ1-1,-,TGTGCCAGCAGGACAAACAGGAACACTGAAGCTTTCTTT,CASRTNRNTEAFF
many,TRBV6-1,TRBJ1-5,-,TGTGCCAGCAACCCTGCCGGGGAGGGCAATCAGCCCCAGCATTTT,CASNPAGEGNQPQHF
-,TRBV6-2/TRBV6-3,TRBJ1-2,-,TGTGCCAGCACCCGGAGGGGGATCGACTATGGCTACACCTTC,CASTRRGIDYGYTF
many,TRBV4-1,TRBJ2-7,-,TGCGCCAGCAGCCAAGATGAGGGGGACGAGCAGTACTTC,CASSQDEGDEQYF
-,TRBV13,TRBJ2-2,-,TGTGCCAGCTCGGGGGTAACCCCGGGTGCCGGGGAGCTGTTTTTT,CASSGVTPGAGELFF
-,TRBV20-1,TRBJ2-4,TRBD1,TGCAGTGCTATCGACAGGGGTGCCAAAAACATTCAGTACTTC,CSAIDRGAKNIQYF
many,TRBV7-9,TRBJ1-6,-,TGTGCCAGCAGCCCGGGGATTGAGTCCTTATATAATTCACCCCTCCACTTT,CASSPGIESLYNSPLHF
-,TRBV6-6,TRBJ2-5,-,TGTGCCAGCATGAGGGCCGGACAAGAGACCCAGTACTTC,CASMRAGQETQYF
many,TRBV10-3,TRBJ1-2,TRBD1,TGTGCCATCAGTGAAGGACAGGGGCCCACTATTGGCTACACCTTC,CAISEGQGPTIGYTF
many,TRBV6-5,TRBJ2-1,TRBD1,TGTGCCAGCAGTTTCGGACAGGGGATACTCAATGAGCAGTTCTTC,CASSFGQGILNEQFF
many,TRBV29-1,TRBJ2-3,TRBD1,TGCAGCGTTGTCGGGACAGCTAAGAGGGCAGATACGCAGTATTTT,CSVVGTAKRADTQYF
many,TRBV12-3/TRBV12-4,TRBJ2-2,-,TGTGCCAGCAGACAGGCCGGGGAGCTGTTTTTT,CASRQAGELFF
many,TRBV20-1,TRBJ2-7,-,TGCAGTGCTAGAGAGGGACAAACGGTCTCCTACGAGCAGTACTTC,CSAREGQTVSYEQYF
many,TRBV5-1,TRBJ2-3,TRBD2,TGCGCCAGCAGCCGGACTAGCCAAGGAGATACGCAGTATTTT,CASSRTSQGDTQYF
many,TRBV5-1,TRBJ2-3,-,TGCGCCAGCAGCTTCCGGGACCCGACCACAGATACGCAGTATTTT,CASSFRDPTTDTQYF
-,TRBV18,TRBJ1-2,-,TGTGCCAGCTCACCACCCCGGGGAGCAGATTATGACTATGGCTACACCTTC,CASSPPRGADYDYGYTF
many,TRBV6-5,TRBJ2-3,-,TGTGCCAGCAGTTACTCTGACAGGTACCAGCAGTATTTT,CASSYSDRYQQYF
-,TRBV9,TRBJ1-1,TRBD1,TGTGCCAGCAGCCGGACAGGTAGCGACACTGAAGCTTTCTTT,CASSRTGSDTEAFF
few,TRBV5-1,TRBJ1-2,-,TGCGCCAGCAGCTTGGGTCAGGGGCGCGGCTATGGCTACACCTTC,CASSLGQGRGYGYTF
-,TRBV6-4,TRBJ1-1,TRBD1,TGTGCCAGCAGTATCAACAGGGGTTTCACTGAAGCTTTCTTT,CASSINRGFTEAFF
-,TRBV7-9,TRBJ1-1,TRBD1,TGTGCCAGCAGCATGGACAGGGTCACTGAAGCTTTCTTT,CASSMDRVTEAFF
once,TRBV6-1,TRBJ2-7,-,TGTGCCAGCAGTCTTCAGGGGACGGACTACGAGCAGTACTTC,CASSLQGTDYEQYF
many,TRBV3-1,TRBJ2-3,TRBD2,TGTGCCACCCGGGACTACCCCACAGATACGCAGTATTTT,CATRDYPTDTQYF